The sequence of this T cell receptor (beta chain) was determined in a study of blood T cell repertoires in COVID-19. About the research overall: Italy, Spain and the United States were the sources of the convalescent and acute COVID-19 samples.

Per the original methods: Estimated nucleated cell counts came from reference gene primer amplification. The repertoire was sequenced with immunoSEQ multiplex PCR; TCRdb's copy has only in-frame clones and lacks some. V and J calls and clone size are copied from that table; D and trimming were computed from the DNA. The sample yields approximately 120,000 clones, 70% to 80% seen once. V was cut by 5 bases and J by 0 bases, with 14 bases left in between. Germline V gene lookup returns CDR1 SEHNR and CDR2 FQNEAQ (reference sequence). This CDR3 has 15 residues. The V and J genes are TRBV7-9 and TRBJ2-7; possible D gene TRBD2, 5 bases. The sequencing input was peripheral blood. This sequence originates from a man aged 40-55 years with active or convalescent COVID-19. This CDR3 is CASSLLTGNSYEQYF. Here the CDR3 DNA reads TGTGCCAGCAGCCTGTTGACGGGAAACTCCTACGAGCAGTACTTC.